This TCR beta chain was retrieved from a study of early T cells in non-severe SARS-CoV-2 infection. Study-level findings and limits: Matches to VDJdb favored anti-spike CD8 responses and missed private and CD4 specificities.

With regard to this clonotype: Its antigen remains unknown.

TCRdb independently ran MiXCR on the 5' RACE reads; one entry per CDR3 protein. The sample lists tens of thousands of distinct CDR3 sequences, 9% to 15% seen once, with about 1.6% in the top ten. CDR1 is MNHEY, CDR2 SMNVEV, per germline (reference sequence). With V trimmed by 7 bases and J by 8 bases, 14 bases remained unmatched. This CDR3 is 15 amino acids long. The origin of this receptor is an adult who was a healthcare worker with PCR-confirmed SARS-CoV-2 infection or an uninfected control (not recorded which). Specimen: whole blood. This chain links TRBV27 with TRBJ2-1; 7 bases match TRBD1. This CDR3 is CASKFWETGRDEQFF. The CDR3 nucleotides read TGTGCCAGCAAATTTTGGGAGACAGGGAGAGATGAGCAGTTCTTC.